A single sample is the source of the 7 T cell receptor beta chains below, sequenced in a study of T cells expressing NK-cell markers. TCRdb reprocessed the 5' RACE reads and stores each CDR3 protein as one record, lacking DNA. Here the sample table reports roughly 390,000 distinct CDR3 sequences. The sequencing input was blood T cells: a sorted CD56 or NKG2C T cell subset, CD4+ or CD8+ T cells, or bulk PBMC T cells (not recorded which). Source of these receptors: a man aged 18 to 69 in good health.

The chain is built from TRBV7-9 and TRBJ1-3. Germline V CDR1 and CDR2: SEHNR, FQNEAQ (reference sequence). There are 15 residues in the CDR3. The CDR3 region is CASSLPGLLGNTIYF.

This chain joins TRBV18 and TRBJ2-7. This CDR3 region has 14 residues. Looked up from germline, CDR1 is KGHSH and CDR2 is LQKENI. CDR3 residues: CASSPLGGAEEQYF.

The rearrangement links TRBV11-2 to TRBJ2-4; TCRdb calls TRBD1, which cannot be checked without DNA. Per germline, CDR1 SGHAT and CDR2 FQNNGV. The length of the CDR3 is 16 residues. Here the CDR3 reads CASSGPGGLTKNIQYF.

V gene TRBV21-1 combines with J gene TRBJ2-1; the TRBD2 assignment by TCRdb is unverifiable without DNA. TRBV21-1 corresponds to a pseudogene. The CDR3 loop spans 16 amino acids. The CDR3 sequence: CASSRPGQSRYDEQFF.

The chain employs TRBV29-1 and TRBJ1-3. CDR1 and CDR2 from the germline V gene are SQVTM and ANQGSEA. There are 12 residues in the CDR3. The CDR3: CSVITPGNTIYF.

This chain connects TRBV6-5 to TRBJ2-3. The CDR3 totals 15 residues. The germline V gene encodes CDR1 MNHEY and CDR2 SVGAGI. CDR3 residues: CASSYSTGRTDTQYF.

The V call is TRBV6-1, the J call TRBJ2-1; the D gene TCRdb calls, TRBD1, cannot be checked with no DNA. Germline lookup yields CDR1 MNHNS and CDR2 SASEGT. The CDR3 sequence is 16 residues long. The CDR3 spells CASSRTGQGAYNEQFF.